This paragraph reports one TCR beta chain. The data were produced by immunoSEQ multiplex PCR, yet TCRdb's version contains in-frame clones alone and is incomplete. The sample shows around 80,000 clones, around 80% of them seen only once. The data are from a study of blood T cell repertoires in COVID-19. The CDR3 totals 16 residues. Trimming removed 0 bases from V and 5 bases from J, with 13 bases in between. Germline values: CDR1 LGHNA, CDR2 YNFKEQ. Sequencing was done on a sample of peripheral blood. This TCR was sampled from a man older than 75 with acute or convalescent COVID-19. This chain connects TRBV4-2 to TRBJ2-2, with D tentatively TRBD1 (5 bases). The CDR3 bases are TGTGCCAGCAGCCAAGAATCAGGGAAAGGGACCGGGGAGCTGTTTTTT. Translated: CASSQESGKGTGELFF.